This T cell receptor (beta chain) was identified in a study of blood T cell repertoires in COVID-19. Produced via immunoSEQ multiplex PCR; TCRdb's table is partial and in-frame only. The sample has more than 45,000 clones, just under 90% seen once. This CDR3 has 20 residues. The V gene's germline CDR1 is SGHVS and CDR2 FNYEAQ. The V and J ends lost 1 base and 5 bases, in that order; junction bases with no gene match: 15. Sequenced sample: peripheral blood. This chain links TRBV7-6 with TRBJ2-1; TRBD2 matches at 12 bases. This TCR derives from a man between 60 and 75 years old with acute or convalescent COVID-19. The CDR3 coding sequence is TGTGCCAGCAGCTTAGACGCACCCCGGCTAGCGGGAGGGCCGAACAATGAGCAGTTCTTC. Translation gives CASSLDAPRLAGGPNNEQFF.